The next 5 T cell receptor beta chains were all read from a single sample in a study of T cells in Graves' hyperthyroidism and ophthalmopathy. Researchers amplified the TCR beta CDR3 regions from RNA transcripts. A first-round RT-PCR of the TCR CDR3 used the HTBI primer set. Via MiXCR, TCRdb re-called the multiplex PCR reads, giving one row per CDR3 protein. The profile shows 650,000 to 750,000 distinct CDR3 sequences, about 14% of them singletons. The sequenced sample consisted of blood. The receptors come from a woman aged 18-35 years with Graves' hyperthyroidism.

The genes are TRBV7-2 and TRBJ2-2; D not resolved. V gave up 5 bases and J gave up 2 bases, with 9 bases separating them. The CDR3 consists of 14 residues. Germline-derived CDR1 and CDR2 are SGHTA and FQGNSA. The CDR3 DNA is TGTGCCAGCAGCAGAGCGATTAACACCGGGGAGCTGTTTTTT. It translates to CASSRAINTGELFF.

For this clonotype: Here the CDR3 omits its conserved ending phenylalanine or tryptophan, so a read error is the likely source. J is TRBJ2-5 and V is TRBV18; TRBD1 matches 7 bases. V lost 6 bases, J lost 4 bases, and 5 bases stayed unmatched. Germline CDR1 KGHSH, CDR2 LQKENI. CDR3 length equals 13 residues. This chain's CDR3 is CASSLRDRETQYL. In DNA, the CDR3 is TGTGCCAGCTCCCTCCGGGACAGAGAGACCCAGTACCTC.

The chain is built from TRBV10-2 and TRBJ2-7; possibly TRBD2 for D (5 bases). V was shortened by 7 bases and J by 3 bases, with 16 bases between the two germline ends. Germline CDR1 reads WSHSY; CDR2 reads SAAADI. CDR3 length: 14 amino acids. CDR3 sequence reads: CASTPSGRSYEQYF. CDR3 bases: TGCGCCAGCACCCCGAGCGGACGGAGCTACGAGCAGTACTTC.

CDR3 nucleotides: TGTGCCAGCCATTCTCCCAGGACGGCTGGGGCCAACGTCCTGACTTTC. This codes for CASHSPRTAGANVLTF. The genes are TRBV6-1 and TRBJ2-6; no firm D call. The CDR3 loop spans 16 amino acids. Germline CDR1 reads MNHNS; CDR2 reads SASEGT. Trimming pared 8 bases from V and 2 bases from J, leaving 16 bases between.

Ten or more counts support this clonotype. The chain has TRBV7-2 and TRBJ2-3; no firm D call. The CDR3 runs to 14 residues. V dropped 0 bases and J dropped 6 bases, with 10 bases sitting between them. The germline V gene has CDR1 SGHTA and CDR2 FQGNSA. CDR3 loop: CASSLASMEDTQYF. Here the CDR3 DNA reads TGTGCCAGCAGCTTAGCCAGTATGGAGGATACGCAGTATTTT.